This T cell receptor (beta chain) is from a study of regulatory T cells in long-lasting Graves disease. Study results and caveats: For persistent Graves' patients, TCR diversity was lower than for newly diagnosed ones. There were preferences for TRBV28, TRBJ1-2 and TRBJ2-5 in persistent disease.

The authors built TCR beta libraries using iRepertoire HTBI primers and Arm-PCR of CDR3 regions. TCRdb re-derived calls from the multiplex PCR reads in MiXCR, one entry per CDR3 protein. The repertoire holds 400,000 to 650,000 distinct CDR3 sequences, with around 16% as singletons. This sample's time point: newly diagnosed GD, antithyroid drugs for less than 3 months. The TCR library was prepared using RNA isolated from PBMCs. This clonotype showed up just a few times. Its target is not known. Germline lookup yields CDR1 MNHEY and CDR2 SMNVEV (reference sequence). The CDR3 has 15 amino acids. J gave up 5 bases and V 6 bases, and 10 bases lay outside the gene matches. The data also belong to a second study, concerning T cells in Graves' hyperthyroidism and ophthalmopathy. From that paper: HTBI primers were used for first-round RT-PCR of the TCR CDR3.

The source material was peripheral blood mononuclear cells (PBMCs), sampled at new diagnosis, from a patient treated with antithyroid drugs. The genes are TRBV27 and TRBJ1-1; TRBD1 aligns across 9 bases. The clonotype originates from a woman aged 35-65 years with Graves disease. The CDR3 sequence is CASRTHGTGLTEAFF. CDR3 nucleotides: TGTGCCAGCAGAACCCACGGGACAGGGTTAACTGAAGCTTTCTTT.